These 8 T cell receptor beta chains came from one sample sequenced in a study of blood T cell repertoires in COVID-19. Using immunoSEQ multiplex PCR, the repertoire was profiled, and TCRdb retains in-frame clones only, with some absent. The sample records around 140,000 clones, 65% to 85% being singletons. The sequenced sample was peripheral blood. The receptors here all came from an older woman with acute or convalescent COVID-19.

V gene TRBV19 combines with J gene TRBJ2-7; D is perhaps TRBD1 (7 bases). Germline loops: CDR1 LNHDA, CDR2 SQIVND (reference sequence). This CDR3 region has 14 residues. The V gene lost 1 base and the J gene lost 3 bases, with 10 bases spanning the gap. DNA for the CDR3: TGTGCCAGTAGTATAGCCAGGGGGGACTACGAGCAGTACTTC. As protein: CASSIARGDYEQYF.

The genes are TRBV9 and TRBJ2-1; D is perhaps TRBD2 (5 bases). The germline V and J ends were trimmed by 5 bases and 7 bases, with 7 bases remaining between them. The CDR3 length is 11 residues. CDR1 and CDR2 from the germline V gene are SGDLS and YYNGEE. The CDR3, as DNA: TGTGCCAGCAGGAGGGCTAATGAGCAGTTCTTC. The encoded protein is CASRRANEQFF.

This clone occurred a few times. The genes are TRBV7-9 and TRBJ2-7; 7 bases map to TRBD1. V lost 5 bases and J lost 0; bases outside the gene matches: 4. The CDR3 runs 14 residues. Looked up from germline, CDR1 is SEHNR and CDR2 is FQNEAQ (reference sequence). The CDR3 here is CASSPGDSSYEQYF. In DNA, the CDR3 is TGTGCCAGCAGCCCCGGGGACAGCTCCTACGAGCAGTACTTC.

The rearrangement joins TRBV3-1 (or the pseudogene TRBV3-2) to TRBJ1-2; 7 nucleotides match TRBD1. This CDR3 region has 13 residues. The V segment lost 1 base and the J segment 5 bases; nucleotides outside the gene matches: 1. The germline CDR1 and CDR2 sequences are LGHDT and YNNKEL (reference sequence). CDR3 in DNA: TGTGCCAGCAGCCAAGGACAGGGTTATGGCTACACCTTC. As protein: CASSQGQGYGYTF.

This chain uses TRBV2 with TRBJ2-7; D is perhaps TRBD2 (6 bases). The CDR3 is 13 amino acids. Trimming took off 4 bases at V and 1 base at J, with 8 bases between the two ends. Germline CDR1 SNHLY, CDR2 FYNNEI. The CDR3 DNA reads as TGTGCCAGCAGTGCGGGGGTTTCCTACGAGCAGTACTTC. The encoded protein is CASSAGVSYEQYF.

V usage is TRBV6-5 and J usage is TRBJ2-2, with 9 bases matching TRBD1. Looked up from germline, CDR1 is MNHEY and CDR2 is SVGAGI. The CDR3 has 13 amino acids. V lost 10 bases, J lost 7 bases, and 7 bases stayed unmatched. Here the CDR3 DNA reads TGTGCCACTTCACAGGGGGCAGTCGGGGAGCTGTTTTTT. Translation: CATSQGAVGELFF.

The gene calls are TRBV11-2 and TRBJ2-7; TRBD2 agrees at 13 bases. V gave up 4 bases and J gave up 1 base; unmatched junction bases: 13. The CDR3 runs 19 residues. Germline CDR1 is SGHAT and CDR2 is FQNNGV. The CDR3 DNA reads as TGTGCCAGCAGCTGGCCCTTAGGGACTAGCGGGACTCGATCCTACGAGCAGTACTTC. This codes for CASSWPLGTSGTRSYEQYF.

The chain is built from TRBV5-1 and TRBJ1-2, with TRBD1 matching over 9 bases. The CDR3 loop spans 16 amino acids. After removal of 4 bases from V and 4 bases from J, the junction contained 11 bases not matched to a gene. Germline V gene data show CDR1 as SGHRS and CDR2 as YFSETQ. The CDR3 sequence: CASSLQGQGQFYGYTF. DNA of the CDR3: TGCGCCAGCAGCCTCCAGGGACAGGGACAGTTCTATGGCTACACCTTC.